The 28 T cell receptor beta chains below come from one sample, sequenced in a study of technical replicates of blood from a handful of donors. Sequencing was performed with immunoSEQ multiplex PCR; in TCRdb, only in-frame clones are kept and a portion is missing. This table holds roughly 50,000 clones, 80% to 95% found once. The sequencing input was PBMCs. These receptors all stem from a human donor in good health. Some clones in this sample may be carry-over from other donors' samples.

This clone appeared once. The gene calls are TRBV15 and TRBJ2-5; D perhaps matches TRBD1 (6 bases). CDR3 length: 13 residues. Trimming left V 1 base short and J 5 bases short, with 8 bases between. Germline V gene data show CDR1 as LNHNV and CDR2 as YYDKDF (reference sequence). Written as DNA, the CDR3 is TGTGCCACCAGCAGAGTTAGGGGGGAGACCCAGTACTTC. Translating gives CATSRVRGETQYF. Variable domain in full (rest from reference TRBV15 and TRBJ2-5): DAMVIQNPRYQVTQFGKPVTLSCSQTLNHNVMYWYQQKSSQAPKLLFHYYDKDFNNEADTPDNFQSRRPNTSFCFLDIRSPGLGDTAMYLCATSRVRGETQYFGPGTRLLVL.

This chain joins TRBV7-9 and TRBJ2-3; TRBD1 agrees at 10 bases. Germline V gene data show CDR1 as SEHNR and CDR2 as FQNEAQ (reference sequence). This CDR3 has 17 residues. V shed 5 bases and J 4 bases; nucleotides not matched to a gene: 12. The CDR3 DNA reads as TGTGCCAGCAGCCAAGCCCCGAGGACAGGGGGGGCAGATACGCAGTATTTT. As protein: CASSQAPRTGGADTQYF.

The CDR3 DNA sequence: TGTGCCAGCAGCTTAGTGAGGCTTAGCGGGAGCACAGATACGCAGTATTTT. This translates into CASSLVRLSGSTDTQYF. The chain carries TRBV7-2 and TRBJ2-3; 7 bases agree with TRBD2. The CDR3 loop spans 17 amino acids. Germline V gene lookup returns CDR1 SGHTA and CDR2 FQGNSA. The trim removed 1 base at V and 0 bases at J, leaving 7 bases unmatched.

The V gene is TRBV6-5, the J gene TRBJ1-2; D is uncertain. From germline, CDR1 is MNHEY and CDR2 SVGAGI. V lost 6 bases and J lost 4, with 18 bases in between. CDR3 size: 15 residues. The CDR3 DNA reads TGTGCCAGCAGGCATACCCCGGACGGGGTCTATGGCTACACCTTC. This codes for CASRHTPDGVYGYTF.

The CDR3 coding sequence is TGTGCCAGTGGACAGGAGAATTCACCCCTCCACTTT. Protein: CASGQENSPLHF. The chain employs TRBV6-1 and TRBJ1-6; TRBD1 aligns across 7 bases. The CDR3 is made up of 12 amino acids. V trimming: 9 bases; J trimming: 7 bases; junction bases outside the gene matches: 3. Germline V gives CDR1 MNHNS, CDR2 SASEGT.

The chain recombines TRBV6-5 with TRBJ2-3; tentative D call: TRBD2 (7 bases). V was pared by 10 bases and J by 1 base, with 15 bases between. Germline V gene data show CDR1 as MNHEY and CDR2 as SVGAGI. There are 14 residues in the CDR3. CDR3 region: CATTRGAGTDTQYF. CDR3 nucleotide sequence: TGTGCCACAACCCGGGGGGCGGGCACAGATACGCAGTATTTT.

The V gene is TRBV7-2, the J gene TRBJ2-3; 11 bases are shared with TRBD2. The CDR3 totals 15 residues. Trimming at V came to 5 bases and at J to 3 bases, leaving 4 bases not matched to a gene. Looked up from germline, CDR1 is SGHTA and CDR2 is FQGNSA. The CDR3 loop is CASSLLAGGTDTQYF. As DNA, the CDR3 is TGTGCCAGCAGCCTTCTAGCGGGGGGAACAGATACGCAGTATTTT.

The chain employs TRBV10-3 and TRBJ2-2, with unresolved D. The CDR3 consists of 15 residues. The germline gives CDR1 ENHRY, CDR2 SYGVKD. The ends were cut back, 0 bases at V and 4 bases at J, with 9 bases in the middle. The CDR3 is CAISESSVSTGELFF. The CDR3 nucleotides read TGTGCCATCAGTGAGTCGAGCGTGTCCACCGGGGAGCTGTTTTTT.

The chain has TRBV4-2 and TRBJ2-3, with TRBD2 matching over 11 bases. The V and J ends lost 1 base and 4 bases, in that order; junction bases with no gene match: 4. Germline lookup yields CDR1 LGHNA and CDR2 YNFKEQ. This CDR3 region has 16 residues. CDR3 DNA: TGTGCCAGCAGCCAAGTTAGCGGGAGGGGTGCAGATACGCAGTATTTT. It encodes CASSQVSGRGADTQYF.

V usage is TRBV7-2 and J usage is TRBJ2-2, with 11 positions matching TRBD2. Unmatched junction bases numbered 15, after V lost 5 bases and J lost 7 bases. CDR1 is SGHTA and CDR2 is FQGNSA in the germline V gene. The CDR3 has 18 residues. CDR3 residues: CASSPSLLAGGPGGELFF. CDR3 bases: TGTGCCAGCAGCCCAAGCTTATTAGCGGGAGGGCCGGGCGGGGAGCTGTTTTTT.

The chain combines TRBV2 with TRBJ2-3, with TRBD2 matching 9 bases. The J segment lost 0 bases and the V segment lost 4 bases, leaving 14 bases of the junction unmatched. This CDR3 is 19 amino acids long. The germline V gene encodes CDR1 SNHLY and CDR2 FYNNEI. DNA for the CDR3: TGTGCCAGCAGTGTATGGCGGGGGGGACTCGACTCTAGCACAGATACGCAGTATTTT. Its translation: CASSVWRGGLDSSTDTQYF.

J is TRBJ2-7 and V is TRBV9, with D possibly TRBD2 on 5 matching bases. The CDR3 covers 15 residues. Per the germline V gene, CDR1 is SGDLS and CDR2 is YYNGEE. V was clipped by 0 bases and J by 4 bases, with 14 bases between them. The CDR3 sequence: CASSVGGLAGYEQYF. CDR3 bases: TGTGCCAGCAGCGTAGGTGGCCTAGCAGGTTACGAGCAGTACTTC.

This chain connects TRBV6-1 to TRBJ2-2, with unresolved D. Per germline, CDR1 MNHNS and CDR2 SASEGT. The CDR3 covers 15 residues. Between the trimmed V and J ends, which lost 4 bases and 3 bases, there was a span of 12 bases. In DNA, the CDR3 is TGTGCCAGCAGTGTATCTATGAGTGACACCGGGGAGCTGTTTTTT. It translates to CASSVSMSDTGELFF.

The gene calls are TRBV9 and TRBJ2-3; possibly TRBD2 for D (7 bases). Trimming removed 0 bases at V and 2 bases at J, with 22 bases between. Looked up from germline, CDR1 is SGDLS and CDR2 is YYNGEE. The CDR3 covers 19 residues. CDR3 protein: CASSVGRGSGGAYTDTQYF. CDR3 bases: TGTGCCAGCAGCGTAGGAAGGGGGTCGGGAGGAGCCTACACAGATACGCAGTATTTT.

J is TRBJ1-2 and V is TRBV7-2; D unclear. The CDR3 length is 14 residues. Germline CDR1 and CDR2: SGHTA and FQGNSA. Deletions cut 4 bases from V and 7 bases from J, with 16 bases between. The CDR3 bases are TGTGCCAGCAGCTCCCGGAGAATTCCTACTGGCTACACCTTC. Translated: CASSSRRIPTGYTF. The variable domain in full, with the rest retrieved from reference TRBV7-2 and TRBJ1-2, is GAGVSQSPSNKVTEKGKDVELRCDPISGHTALYWYRQSLGQGLEFLIYFQGNSAPDKSGLPSDRFSAERTGGSVSTLTIQRTQQEDSAVYLCASSSRRIPTGYTFGSGTRLTVV.

The V and J genes are TRBV6-5 and TRBJ2-7; possible D gene TRBD2, 6 bases. CDR3 length equals 11 residues. Germline CDR1 MNHEY, CDR2 SVGAGI. Trimming shortened V by 10 bases and J by 2 bases, and 9 bases separated the two germline ends. The CDR3 is CATSGAYEQYF. The CDR3 DNA reads as TGTGCCACCTCGGGGGCCTACGAGCAGTACTTC.

This chain joins TRBV6-5 and TRBJ1-1; 7 positions match TRBD1. V trimming: 4 bases; J trimming: 2 bases; junction bases outside the gene matches: 7. Germline V gives CDR1 MNHEY, CDR2 SVGAGI. This CDR3 is 15 amino acids long. The chain's CDR3 is CASSSPTGRNTEAFF. CDR3 nucleotide sequence: TGTGCCAGCAGTTCCCCGACAGGGAGAAACACTGAAGCTTTCTTT.

V is TRBV27 and J is TRBJ2-7; the match to TRBD1 covers 8 bases. V dropped 0 bases and J dropped 4; count of bases not matched to a gene: 8. Looked up from germline, CDR1 is MNHEY and CDR2 is SMNVEV (reference sequence). This CDR3 has 16 amino acids. The CDR3 spells CASSLSRGRGFYEQYF. The CDR3 region has the DNA TGTGCCAGCAGTTTATCCAGGGGGCGAGGTTTTTACGAGCAGTACTTC.

The genes are TRBV11-2 and TRBJ1-2; the match to TRBD1 covers 7 bases. From germline, CDR1 is SGHAT and CDR2 FQNNGV. J lost 4 bases, V lost 4 bases, and 6 bases had no gene match. The CDR3 length is 14 residues. The DNA for the CDR3 is TGTGCCAGCAGCTCCCGGGACAGCCTCTATGGCTACACCTTC. This gives the protein CASSSRDSLYGYTF.

This chain uses TRBV7-9 with TRBJ1-4, with 7 bases that match TRBD1. The germline CDR1 and CDR2 sequences are SEHNR and FQNEAQ (reference sequence). The CDR3 runs to 15 residues. The V gene end was trimmed by 6 bases and the J gene end by 0 bases; junction bases not matched to a gene: 4. CDR3 region: CASRNRGATNEKLFF. The CDR3 DNA is TGTGCCAGCAGGAACAGGGGTGCAACTAATGAAAAACTGTTTTTT.

The genes are TRBV5-4 and TRBJ2-7; TRBD1 matches at 9 bases. In germline, CDR1 is SGHNT, CDR2 YYREEE (reference sequence). Germline trimming cut 2 bases from V and 6 bases from J; bases unmatched to any gene: 9. This CDR3 spans 15 amino acids. The CDR3 is CASSFPGQGQGEQYF. For the CDR3, the DNA is TGTGCCAGCAGCTTTCCGGGACAGGGCCAGGGCGAGCAGTACTTC. Combining the CDR3 with reference TRBV5-4 and TRBJ2-7 gives the whole variable domain ETGVTQSPTHLIKTRGQQVTLRCSSQSGHNTVSWYQQALGQGPQFIFQYYREEENGRGNFPPRFSGLQFPNYSSELNVNALELDDSALYLCASSFPGQGQGEQYFGPGTRLTVT.

The V gene is TRBV7-9, the J gene TRBJ2-1, with D possibly matching TRBD1 (6 bases). This CDR3 spans 14 amino acids. The ends were cut back, 5 bases at V and 1 base at J, with 9 bases in the middle. The germline gives CDR1 SEHNR, CDR2 FQNEAQ (reference sequence). The CDR3 region is CASSRTASYNEQFF. The CDR3 DNA reads TGTGCCAGCAGCCGGACAGCGTCCTACAATGAGCAGTTCTTC.

The chain has TRBV6-1 and TRBJ2-5; the match to TRBD2 covers 9 bases. The CDR3 loop spans 16 amino acids. V shed 1 base and J 6 bases; nucleotides not matched to a gene: 9. CDR1 is MNHNS and CDR2 is SASEGT in the germline V gene. For the CDR3, the DNA is TGTGCCAGCAGTGAAGGAGATCAACCTAGCGGGAAGACCCAGTACTTC. It encodes CASSEGDQPSGKTQYF.

This clone was picked up one time. The DNA for the CDR3 is TGTGCCAGCAGTGATAGCGGGAGGAGCACAGATACGCAGTATTTT. It is translated as CASSDSGRSTDTQYF. The chain couples TRBV2 to TRBJ2-3, with 10 bases lining up with TRBD2. The CDR3 runs to 15 residues. J was trimmed by 0 bases and V by 3 bases; bases with no gene match: 0. Germline-derived CDR1 and CDR2 are SNHLY and FYNNEI.

This chain uses TRBV4-1 with TRBJ1-4, with D perhaps TRBD1 (6 bases). Germline CDR1 MGHRA, CDR2 YSYEKL. The CDR3 totals 15 residues. The germline V and J ends were trimmed by 1 base and 7 bases, with 13 bases remaining between them. The CDR3 region is CASSQARGGGEKLFF. Written as DNA, the CDR3 is TGCGCCAGCAGCCAAGCCCGGGGAGGGGGTGAAAAACTGTTTTTT.

The chain carries TRBV6-1 and TRBJ2-1; 8 bases are a match to TRBD1. With 6 bases clipped from V and 5 bases from J, the junction kept 9 bases outside the gene matches. The CDR3 is made up of 15 amino acids. Per the germline V gene, CDR1 is MNHNS and CDR2 is SASEGT. The CDR3 sequence: CASRAGQGGNNEQFF. CDR3 nucleotides: TGTGCCAGCAGAGCCGGACAGGGTGGCAACAATGAGCAGTTCTTC.

This rearrangement joins TRBV6-5 to TRBJ2-2; 8 nucleotides align to TRBD1. The CDR3 covers 13 residues. Per germline, CDR1 MNHEY and CDR2 SVGAGI. After removal of 8 bases from V and 6 bases from J, the junction contained 5 bases not matched to a gene. CDR3 coding DNA: TGTGCCAGCCGTTCAGGGGGCTCCGGGGAGCTGTTTTTT. Amino acid sequence: CASRSGGSGELFF.

The chain uses TRBV4-2 and TRBJ2-1; the D gene is possibly TRBD2 (5 bases). The V and J ends lost 6 bases and 8 bases respectively, with 14 bases between them. The CDR3 runs to 13 residues. Germline CDR1 LGHNA, CDR2 YNFKEQ. The CDR3 loop is CASREVSQHEQFF. As DNA, the CDR3 is TGTGCCAGCAGGGAGGTGTCCCAGCATGAGCAGTTCTTC.